Below, 15 T cell receptor beta chains from the same sample are listed, as sequenced in a study of human T cells and chemical hapten exposure. TCRdb called the RACE reads again in MiXCR, with one record for every CDR3 protein. The sample has approximately 110,000 distinct CDR3 sequences, 11% seen once; the top ten hold under 4.5%. Time point given: patch test 1, 2 weeks after DPC sensitization. As for treatment: therapeutic diphenylcyclopropenone sensitization with weekly scalp DPC. Material: whole blood, obtained in connection with sensitization to the hapten diphenylcyclopropenone (DPC). Every receptor here comes from a woman between 40 and 55 years old with alopecia areata. Some clones in this sample may be carry-over from other donors' samples.

This chain joins TRBV6-6 and TRBJ1-3, with D perhaps TRBD1 (5 bases). The V end was cut by 0 bases, the J end by 4 bases, with 10 bases between. Per germline, CDR1 MNHNY and CDR2 SVGAGI (reference sequence). The CDR3 runs 15 residues. CDR3: CASSYSKGPGNTIYF. CDR3 DNA: TGTGCCAGCAGTTACTCGAAGGGGCCGGGAAACACCATATATTTT.

This clonotype has more than one count but fewer than ten. The gene calls are TRBV11-2 and TRBJ2-2, with 12 bases that match TRBD2. The germline CDR1 and CDR2 sequences are SGHAT and FQNNGV. Unmatched junction bases numbered 14, after V lost 5 bases and J lost 4 bases. The CDR3 length is 19 residues. DNA of the CDR3: TGTGCCAGCAGCCTATTGACTAGCGGGAGCGGTTTGGGCACCGGGGAGCTGTTTTTT. This encodes CASSLLTSGSGLGTGELFF.

In this sample, this clonotype turned up many times. V usage is TRBV24-1 and J usage is TRBJ2-1; D tentatively reads TRBD1 or TRBD2 (6 bases each). Trimming removed 1 base from V and 4 bases from J, with 10 bases in between. The CDR3 is 15 amino acids. Germline V gene data show CDR1 as KGHDR and CDR2 as SFDVKD. Here the CDR3 DNA reads TGTGCCACCAGTGATTTATCGGGGGCTTACAATGAGCAGTTCTTC. It is translated as CATSDLSGAYNEQFF.

This clonotype was counted ten times or more. This sequence joins TRBV12-3 or TRBV12-4 and TRBJ2-1; 8 bases agree with TRBD2. V shed 5 bases, J shed 10 bases, and the junction held 10 bases outside the gene matches. The CDR3 extends over 14 amino acids. CDR3 residues: CASSASERGWEQFF. The CDR3 DNA sequence: TGTGCCAGCAGTGCCAGTGAGCGGGGGTGGGAGCAGTTCTTC.

This clonotype was seen at least ten times. The gene calls are TRBV3-1 and TRBJ2-2; the D gene could be TRBD1 or TRBD2 (5 bases each). V was pared by 3 bases and J by 3 bases, with 20 bases between. CDR3 length: 18 residues. The germline V gene has CDR1 LGHDT and CDR2 YNNKEL (reference sequence). The CDR3 is CASSHPRGGKGYTGELFF. DNA for the CDR3: TGTGCCAGCAGCCATCCCCGGGGCGGCAAGGGCTACACCGGGGAGCTGTTTTTT.

The table lists this clonotype with many counts. V and J are TRBV7-2 and TRBJ2-3, with TRBD1 matching over 10 bases. The CDR3 loop spans 19 amino acids. Germline CDR1 is SGHTA and CDR2 is FQGNSA. Trimming at V came to 0 bases and at J to 4 bases, leaving 13 bases not matched to a gene. The CDR3 here is CASSLAMGDRGEPPDTQYF. CDR3 DNA sequence: TGTGCCAGCAGCTTAGCCATGGGGGACAGGGGCGAGCCGCCAGATACGCAGTATTTT.

As to this clonotype: A much larger clone lies one base from this, so it may be a read error. The chain links TRBV7-2 to TRBJ1-2; D might be TRBD1 (6 bases). V lost 5 bases to trimming and J lost 5 bases, with 15 bases between them. Germline V gives CDR1 SGHTA, CDR2 FQGNSA. CDR3 length: 14 amino acids. DNA for the CDR3: TGTGCCAGCAGCCCCCTACAGGGCGTTTATGGCTACACCTTC. It codes for CASSPLQGVYGYTF.

The genes are TRBV10-3 and TRBJ2-1, with D maybe TRBD2 (5 bases). V lost 3 bases and J lost 3, with 9 bases in between. The CDR3 has 14 amino acids. Germline V gene data show CDR1 as ENHRY and CDR2 as SYGVKD. The CDR3 here is CAISEETNYNEQFF. In DNA, the CDR3 is TGTGCCATCAGTGAAGAGACTAACTACAATGAGCAGTTCTTC.

There are a few counts of this clonotype. This chain uses TRBV7-9 with TRBJ2-5; possible D gene TRBD1, 6 bases. Trimming shortened V by 5 bases and J by 5 bases, and 24 bases separated the two germline ends. Looked up from germline, CDR1 is SEHNR and CDR2 is FQNEAQ (reference sequence). The CDR3 runs to 17 residues. The CDR3 here is CASSPPLQGFPAETQYF. As DNA, the CDR3 is TGTGCCAGCAGCCCACCCCTACAGGGTTTTCCTGCGGAGACCCAGTACTTC.

In this sample, this clonotype turned up many times. This chain links TRBV6-5 with TRBJ1-5; D remains unclear. The V gene lost 4 bases and the J gene lost 7 bases, with 8 bases spanning the gap. Per germline, CDR1 MNHEY and CDR2 SVGAGI. The CDR3 is 12 amino acids. The CDR3 DNA is TGTGCCAGCAGTTCCATGAACCAGCCCCAGCATTTT. This encodes CASSSMNQPQHF.

This clonotype was picked up many times. The chain couples TRBV20-1 to TRBJ2-7; 11 nucleotides align to TRBD2. The V segment lost 4 bases and the J segment 2 bases; nucleotides outside the gene matches: 7. The germline V gene has CDR1 DFQATT and CDR2 SNEGSKA (reference sequence). The CDR3 has 15 amino acids. As DNA, the CDR3 is TGCAGTGCTACCACTAGCGGGGGCTCGACCTACGAGCAGTACTTC. It yields the protein CSATTSGGSTYEQYF.

This clonotype was detected only a few times. The J gene is TRBJ1-1, the V gene TRBV28, with D unclear. This CDR3 is 11 amino acids long. The germline V gene has CDR1 MDHEN and CDR2 SYDVKM. The V gene lost 7 bases and the J gene lost 6 bases, with 9 bases spanning the gap. The CDR3 region is CASKNDPEAFF. As DNA, the CDR3 is TGTGCCAGCAAGAACGACCCTGAAGCTTTCTTT.

This clonotype came up once. The chain employs TRBV20-1 and TRBJ1-5, with D perhaps TRBD1 (6 bases). The CDR3 contains 16 residues. Germline V gives CDR1 DFQATT, CDR2 SNEGSKA (reference sequence). The V gene lost 1 base and the J gene lost 6 bases, with 19 bases spanning the gap. The CDR3: CSARGGHSGGTQPQHF. The CDR3 nucleotides are TGCAGTGCTAGAGGGGGACACTCAGGCGGTACTCAGCCCCAGCATTTT.

The chain uses TRBV28 and TRBJ2-3; D may be TRBD2 (5 bases). The CDR3 is 13 amino acids. Germline V gene data show CDR1 as MDHEN and CDR2 as SYDVKM. V gave up 6 bases and J gave up 3 bases, with 10 bases separating them. This chain's CDR3 is CASSPGWTDTQYF. The CDR3 DNA sequence: TGTGCCAGCAGCCCGGGATGGACAGATACGCAGTATTTT.

The sample holds many counts of this clonotype. This chain connects TRBV28 to TRBJ2-1; 9 nucleotides line up with TRBD2. The CDR3 loop spans 14 amino acids. J was trimmed by 4 bases and V by 8 bases; bases with no gene match: 6. The germline V gene encodes CDR1 MDHEN and CDR2 SYDVKM. The DNA of the CDR3 is TGTGCCAGCGAATTGGCGGGAGGGTACAATGAGCAGTTCTTC. This sequence encodes CASELAGGYNEQFF.